A single T cell receptor beta chain is shown here with its context. This record belongs to a study of cytomegalovirus exposure and HLA in healthy donors. This PCR relied on a set of 60 Vbeta primers and 13 Jbeta primers. TCRdb keeps only in-frame clones here, not all; method: immunoSEQ multiplex PCR. In the table there are 200,000 to 250,000 clones, 70% to 90% of which are singletons. The CDR3 runs 16 residues. Germline V gene sequence: CDR1 SGHTA, CDR2 FQGTGA. V dropped 2 bases and J dropped 4; count of bases not matched to a gene: 7. This TCR came from an older woman in good health and CMV-seropositive. The chain has TRBV7-3 and TRBJ2-1; 8 nucleotides match TRBD2. Sequencing was done on a sample of PBMCs. The CDR3 protein is CASSLYGTRGYNEQFF. CDR3 coding DNA: TGTGCCAGCAGCTTATATGGGACTAGGGGTTACAATGAGCAGTTCTTC.